A selection of T cell receptor beta chains follows, all from one sample in a study of identical twins. TCRdb reprocessed the 5' RACE reads via MiXCR and lists one record per CDR3 protein. This table has some 730,000 distinct CDR3 sequences, about 20% appearing once. The same sample was also used in a study of T cells expressing NK-cell markers.

Sequencing was carried out using PBMCs. The source of these receptors is a woman aged 18-29 years in good health. CDR3s include the opening cysteine and the closing phenylalanine or tryptophan. D genes are given only for firm matches. Where a row states a size, it is once, few, many or the class of an expanded clone; other rows omit it.

TRBV29-1	TRBD2	few	16	TRBJ2-5	TGCAGCGTTGAAGGTCTAGCGGGAGGGCTACAAGAGACCCAGTACTTC	CSVEGLAGGLQETQYF
TRBV7-2	.	few	14	TRBJ2-1	TGTGCCAGCAGAGAAAGTCGCGGACCTGCCGAGCAGTTCTTC	CASRESRGPAEQFF
TRBV4-2	.	few	14	TRBJ2-3	TGTGCCAGCAGCCAAGAAACCCTCACAGATACGCAGTATTTT	CASSQETLTDTQYF
TRBV6-2/TRBV6-3	.	.	11	TRBJ2-7	TGTGCCAGCAGTTACTCAACGGAGCAGTACTTC	CASSYSTEQYF
TRBV6-1	.	few	16	TRBJ2-1	TGTGCCAGCAGCCGACGCACGGCCCAAGGTTCCAATGAGCAGTTCTTC	CASSRRTAQGSNEQFF
TRBV5-1	.	.	15	TRBJ2-7	TGCGCCAGCAGCTTGGGGGACACCCTCTCCTACGAGCAGTACTTC	CASSLGDTLSYEQYF
TRBV20-1	.	.	14	TRBJ2-1	TGCAGTGCTAAAGCGGCGAGCTCCTACAATGAGCAGTTCTTC	CSAKAASSYNEQFF
TRBV7-9	TRBD2	few	15	TRBJ2-5	TGTGCCAGCAGCCCAGGTGCGGGAGAGGGCGAGACCCAGTACTTC	CASSPGAGEGETQYF
TRBV9	.	.	14	TRBJ1-2	TGTGCCAGCCGAAACACCGGACTTGTTGATGGCTACACCTTC	CASRNTGLVDGYTF
TRBV29-1	TRBD1	.	12	TRBJ1-1	TGCAGCGCCGATAACAGGGGCGCTGAAGCTTTCTTT	CSADNRGAEAFF
TRBV12-3/TRBV12-4	.	.	14	TRBJ1-5	TGTGCCAGCAGCCTGACGGGGGGCGATCAGCCCCAGCATTTT	CASSLTGGDQPQHF
TRBV6-5	TRBD2	few	14	TRBJ2-1	TGTGCCAGCAGTTTTAGCGGGGGGGTCAATGAGCAGTTCTTC	CASSFSGGVNEQFF
TRBV10-1	.	few	18	TRBJ2-3	TGCGCCAGCAGTGAGACGTCAGGGGGGAACCTTTGGACAGATACGCAGTATTTT	CASSETSGGNLWTDTQYF
TRBV12-3/TRBV12-4	.	.	14	TRBJ2-1	TGTGCCAGCAGTTTCTTGAGGGCTAGGAATGAGCAGTTCTTC	CASSFLRARNEQFF
TRBV20-1	TRBD2	few	12	TRBJ2-7	TGCAGTGTGACGTCTAGCGGATACGAGCAGTACTTC	CSVTSSGYEQYF
TRBV12-3/TRBV12-4	TRBD2	.	15	TRBJ2-1	TGTGCCACCACACAAGCGGGAGCCTTTTCGGATGAGCAGTTCTTC	CATTQAGAFSDEQFF
TRBV5-1	.	few	14	TRBJ2-1	TGCGCCAGCAGCACCCCGAGGGGGGGAGATGAGCAGTTCTTC	CASSTPRGGDEQFF
TRBV29-1	.	few	13	TRBJ1-1	TGCAGCGTTGAGGTGACTGGAGGTACTGAAGCTTTCTTT	CSVEVTGGTEAFF